The 21 T cell receptor beta chains below were found in one sample sequenced in a study of human T cells and chemical hapten exposure. In TCRdb, the RACE reads were re-called with MiXCR into one record per CDR3 protein. The sample carries more than 30,000 distinct CDR3 sequences, 5.5% to 7.5% recorded once. The time point denotes: patch test 1, 2 weeks after DPC sensitization. The treatment was: therapeutic diphenylcyclopropenone sensitization with weekly scalp DPC. It was from unfractionated whole blood that total RNA was extracted. The sample consisted of whole blood, taken in connection with sensitization to the hapten diphenylcyclopropenone (DPC). Source of these receptors: a woman under 40 with alopecia areata. Some clones in this sample may be carry-over from other donors' samples.

The rearrangement uses TRBV28 and TRBJ2-7; 9 nucleotides line up with TRBD2. The J segment lost 0 bases and the V segment lost 5 bases, leaving 5 bases of the junction unmatched. The CDR3 totals 15 residues. Germline lookup yields CDR1 MDHEN and CDR2 SYDVKM. The CDR3 region is CASSTLAGSSYEQYF. As DNA, the CDR3 is TGTGCCAGCAGTACACTAGCGGGCAGCTCCTACGAGCAGTACTTC.

Many counts were recorded for this clonotype. The chain uses TRBV4-3 and TRBJ1-1; unclear D gene. This CDR3 is built from 14 residues. Germline V gene sequence: CDR1 LGHNA, CDR2 YSLEER. Trimming took 4 bases from V and 3 from J, leaving 12 bases between them. CDR3 in amino acids: CASSPYPPYTEAFF. The CDR3 region has the DNA TGCGCCAGCAGCCCATACCCCCCATACACTGAAGCTTTCTTT.

This clonotype was detected only a few times. The V gene is TRBV28, the J gene TRBJ1-3, with a weak D call TRBD1 (5 bases). Trimming shortened V by 10 bases and J by 4 bases, and 20 bases separated the two germline ends. This CDR3 spans 15 amino acids. Germline CDR1 MDHEN, CDR2 SYDVKM. DNA for the CDR3: TGTGCCACCGGCACCCCCCGACAGCTAGGAAACACCATATATTTT. As protein: CATGTPRQLGNTIYF.

This clonotype was picked up many times. The chain has TRBV2 and TRBJ2-3; the D is unclear. CDR1 is SNHLY, CDR2 FYNNEI, per germline. Trimming shortened V by 7 bases and J by 2 bases, and 16 bases separated the two germline ends. This CDR3 is 15 amino acids long. For the CDR3, the DNA is TGTGCCAGCAAAAGCTACAGCCCCTCCACAGATACGCAGTATTTT. Amino acids: CASKSYSPSTDTQYF.

A few counts support this clonotype. The chain joins TRBV5-1 to TRBJ1-5; TRBD1 matches 8 bases. CDR3 length: 14 amino acids. Trimming removed 0 bases from V and 9 bases from J; junction bases left unmatched: 5. CDR1 and CDR2 (germline): SGHRS, YFSETQ. The CDR3 DNA sequence: TGCGCCAGCAGCTTGGACCAGGGGGCCGGGCCCCAGCATTTT. Translating it yields CASSLDQGAGPQHF.

This clonotype has just a few counts. The chain joins TRBV5-5 to TRBJ1-5; D is unclear. Germline V lookup: CDR1 SGHKS, CDR2 YYEKEE (reference sequence). V was clipped by 1 base and J by 3 bases, with 8 bases between them. The CDR3 totals 14 residues. The chain's CDR3 is CASSLMQVNQPQHF. Here the CDR3 DNA reads TGTGCCAGCAGCTTGATGCAGGTCAATCAGCCCCAGCATTTT.

This clonotype showed up many times. This chain joins TRBV11-1 and TRBJ1-4; D is possibly TRBD1 (6 bases). The CDR3 runs to 14 residues. V lost 4 bases to trimming and J lost 6 bases, with 12 bases between them. CDR1 and CDR2 (germline): SGHAT, FQDESV (reference sequence). As DNA, the CDR3 is TGTGCCAGCAGCTCCGGGACATCCGATGAAAAACTGTTTTTT. Translated: CASSSGTSDEKLFF.

This clonotype was found many times. This chain's CDR3 is CASSLNGQDFYGYTF. The CDR3 nucleotides read TGTGCCAGCAGCCTCAATGGACAGGACTTCTATGGCTACACCTTC. The chain links TRBV7-8 to TRBJ1-2; 7 nucleotides match TRBD1. J was trimmed by 4 bases and V by 5 bases; bases with no gene match: 10. Germline CDR1 SGHVS, CDR2 FQNEAQ. CDR3 length: 15 residues.

The chain is built from TRBV2 and TRBJ1-1; D is unclear. Trimming took 7 bases from V and 1 from J, leaving 7 bases between them. The germline CDR1 and CDR2 sequences are SNHLY and FYNNEI. The CDR3 runs 12 residues. This CDR3 is CASTIQNTEAFF. The CDR3 DNA follows: TGTGCCAGCACCATTCAGAACACTGAAGCTTTCTTT.

This sequence joins TRBV4-2 and TRBJ2-5, with 13 positions matching TRBD2. Germline loops: CDR1 LGHNA, CDR2 YNFKEQ. V was clipped by 0 bases and J by 5 bases; unmatched bases: 6. CDR3 length equals 17 residues. The DNA for the CDR3 is TGTGCCAGCAGCCAAGAGTCCCGGACTAGCGGGGGTGAGACCCAGTACTTC. Protein product: CASSQESRTSGGETQYF.

This clonotype was counted ten times or more. V gene TRBV27 combines with J gene TRBJ1-1; D remains unclear. Per germline, CDR1 MNHEY and CDR2 SMNVEV (reference sequence). V was trimmed by 7 bases and J by 5 bases, leaving 8 bases between them. The CDR3 is 11 residues long. The CDR3 protein is CASTQGTEAFF. DNA of the CDR3: TGTGCCAGCACCCAAGGGACTGAAGCTTTCTTT.

The J gene is TRBJ2-3, the V gene TRBV6-6, with TRBD2 as a possible D gene (5 bases). V lost 6 bases and J lost 1, with 17 bases in between. This CDR3 has 16 amino acids. Looked up from germline, CDR1 is MNHNY and CDR2 is SVGAGI (reference sequence). The CDR3 region has the DNA TGTGCCAGCAGGTCCGCCATCGGGGTTGGCACAGATACGCAGTATTTT. Encoded protein: CASRSAIGVGTDTQYF.

This clonotype occurred a few times. This chain links TRBV7-2 with TRBJ2-1, with D possibly being TRBD2 (5 bases). The CDR3 spans 14 residues. Trimming removed 0 bases from V and 6 bases from J, with 9 bases in between. The V gene's germline CDR1 is SGHTA and CDR2 FQGNSA. CDR3 nucleotides: TGTGCCAGCAGCTTAGCAGTGACTATCAATGAGCAGTTCTTC. Its translation: CASSLAVTINEQFF.

This clonotype was observed at least ten times. The chain links TRBV5-5 to TRBJ2-6, with TRBD1 matching over 11 bases. V shed 5 bases, J shed 2 bases, and the junction held 3 bases outside the gene matches. This CDR3 has 16 amino acids. Germline V gene lookup returns CDR1 SGHKS and CDR2 YYEKEE (reference sequence). The chain's CDR3 is CASSPGQGAGANVLTF. CDR3 coding DNA: TGTGCCAGCAGTCCGGGACAGGGGGCTGGGGCCAACGTCCTGACTTTC.

In regard to this clonotype: A much larger clone lies a single base off, so this may be a read error. As the CDR3 is not closed by the conserved phenylalanine or tryptophan, this likely results from a read error. The chain is built from TRBV4-3 and TRBJ1-5; D not certain. V dropped 0 bases and J dropped 6 bases, with 12 bases sitting between them. CDR1 and CDR2 from the germline V gene are LGHNA and YSLEER. The CDR3 spans 15 residues. The CDR3 is CASSQEITVTQPQHL. The CDR3 nucleotides read TGCGCCAGCAGCCAAGAGATCACGGTCACTCAGCCCCAGCATTTA.

J is TRBJ1-5 and V is TRBV6-2 or TRBV6-3; TRBD1 matches 7 bases. This CDR3 region has 14 residues. J lost 6 bases, V lost 6 bases, and 8 bases had no gene match. Germline V gene data show CDR1 as MNHEY and CDR2 as SVGEGT. The CDR3 is CASRLVTGSQPQHF. CDR3 DNA: TGTGCCAGCAGACTAGTGACAGGGAGTCAGCCCCAGCATTTT.

This clonotype was detected a few times. V and J are TRBV19 and TRBJ1-2; 7 positions agree with TRBD1. V trimming: 3 bases; J trimming: 8 bases; junction bases outside the gene matches: 9. Germline values: CDR1 LNHDA, CDR2 SQIVND (reference sequence). The CDR3 is made up of 14 amino acids. The DNA for the CDR3 is TGTGCCAGTAGTATTCGGCAGCAGGGGGGCGGCTACACCTTC. This translates into CASSIRQQGGGYTF. The variable domain in full, with the rest retrieved from reference TRBV19 and TRBJ1-2, is DGGITQSPKYLFRKEGQNVTLSCEQNLNHDAMYWYRQDPGQGLRLIYYSQIVNDFQKGDIAEGYSVSREKKESFPLTVTSAQKNPTAFYLCASSIRQQGGGYTFGSGTRLTVV.

This rearrangement joins TRBV28 to TRBJ1-6, with 7 nucleotides matching TRBD1. Looked up from germline, CDR1 is MDHEN and CDR2 is SYDVKM. V shed 6 bases, J shed 7 bases, and the junction held 9 bases outside the gene matches. This CDR3 is built from 15 residues. The CDR3 DNA sequence: TGTGCCAGCAGACCCACCGGGACAGTAAATTCACCCCTCCACTTT. It yields the protein CASRPTGTVNSPLHF.

This clonotype was recorded many times. V gene TRBV20-1 combines with J gene TRBJ1-5; possibly TRBD1 for D (6 bases). The V and J ends lost 6 bases and 4 bases respectively, with 16 bases between them. This CDR3 is 14 amino acids long. Germline CDR1 DFQATT, CDR2 SNEGSKA (reference sequence). This CDR3 is CSAQLGAANQPQHF. CDR3 nucleotide sequence: TGCAGTGCCCAGTTGGGGGCCGCGAATCAGCCCCAGCATTTT.

This clonotype showed up many times. The J gene is TRBJ2-6, the V gene TRBV6-5; a weak D match, TRBD1 (5 bases). Germline CDR1 and CDR2: MNHEY and SVGAGI. CDR3 length equals 18 residues. V was trimmed by 6 bases and J by 0 bases, leaving 18 bases between them. This CDR3 is CASRSGHILYSGANVLTF. CDR3 coding DNA: TGTGCCAGCAGAAGTGGACATATTCTTTACTCTGGGGCCAACGTCCTGACTTTC.

This chain joins TRBV6-2 or TRBV6-3 and TRBJ1-1, with D hard to call. V gave up 5 bases and J gave up 0 bases, with 16 bases separating them. The CDR3 length is 16 residues. Germline V gene sequence: CDR1 MNHEY, CDR2 SVGEGT. Here the CDR3 DNA reads TGTGCCAGCAGTCCCTGGCCTTCCGGGGTGAACACTGAAGCTTTCTTT. Protein: CASSPWPSGVNTEAFF.